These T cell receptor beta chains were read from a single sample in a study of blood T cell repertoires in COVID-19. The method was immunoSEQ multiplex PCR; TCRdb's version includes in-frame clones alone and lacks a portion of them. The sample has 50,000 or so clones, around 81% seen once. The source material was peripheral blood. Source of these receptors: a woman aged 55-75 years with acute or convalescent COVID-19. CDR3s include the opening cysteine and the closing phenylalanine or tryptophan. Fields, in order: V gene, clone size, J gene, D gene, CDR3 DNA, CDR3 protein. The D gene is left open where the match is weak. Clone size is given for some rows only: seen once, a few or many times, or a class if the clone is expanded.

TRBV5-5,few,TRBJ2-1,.,TGTGCCAGCAGCTTGGCTTCAGGGCCCCCCTACAATGAGCAGTTCTTC,CASSLASGPPYNEQFF
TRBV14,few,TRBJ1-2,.,TGTGCCAGCAGCCAAGGGACAGAGAAATATGGCTACACCTTC,CASSQGTEKYGYTF
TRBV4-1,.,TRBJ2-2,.,TGCGCCAGCAGCCAGAGACACAACACCGGGGAGCTGTTTTTT,CASSQRHNTGELFF
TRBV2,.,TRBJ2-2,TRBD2,TGTGCCAGCAGGGGCGAGCGGGGGGGCACGACCGGGGAGCTGTTTTTT,CASRGERGGTTGELFF
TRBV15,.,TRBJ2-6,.,TGTGCCACCTCCAACTCTGGGGCCAACGTCCTGACTTTC,CATSNSGANVLTF
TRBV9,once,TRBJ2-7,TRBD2,TGTGCCAGCAGCGGAACTAGCGGGAGTGGCTACGAGCAGTACTTC,CASSGTSGSGYEQYF
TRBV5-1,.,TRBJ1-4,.,TGCGCCAGCAGCAGCGATGCAACTAATGAAAAACTGTTTTTT,CASSSDATNEKLFF
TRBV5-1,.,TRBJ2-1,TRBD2,TGCGCCAGCAGCCCCGGGACTAGCGCCTACAATGAGCAGTTCTTC,CASSPGTSAYNEQFF
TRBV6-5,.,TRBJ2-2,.,TGTGCCAGCAGTCCCGGGACAACGAACACCGGGGAGCTGTTTTTT,CASSPGTTNTGELFF
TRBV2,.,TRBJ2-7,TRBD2,TGTGCCAGCAGTCCCAGGACTAGCGGGAGTGTCGAGCAGTACTTC,CASSPRTSGSVEQYF
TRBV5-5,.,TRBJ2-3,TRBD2,TGTGCCAGCAGCTTGGCGGGACTAGCGTCGCCAGATACGCAGTATTTT,CASSLAGLASPDTQYF
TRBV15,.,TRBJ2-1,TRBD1,TGTGCCACCAGCAGAGAGACAGGGATCCCCTACAATGAGCAGTTCTTC,CATSRETGIPYNEQFF
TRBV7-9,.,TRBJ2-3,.,TGTGCCAGCAGCTTAGCTAGCGGATATATCACAGATACGCAGTATTTT,CASSLASGYITDTQYF
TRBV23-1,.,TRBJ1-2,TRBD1,TGCGCCTCCTCTTACAGGGGGCACTATGGCTACACCTTC,CASSYRGHYGYTF
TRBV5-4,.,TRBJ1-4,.,TGTGCCAGCACCGCGCCCGGGGATGAAAAACTGTTTTTT,CASTAPGDEKLFF
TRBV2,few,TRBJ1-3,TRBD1,TGTGCCAGCAGGACAGGGGCCGGCTCGGGAAACACCATATATTTT,CASRTGAGSGNTIYF
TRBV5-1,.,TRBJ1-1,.,TGCGCCAGCAGCGGCGGAGCGAACACTGAAGCTTTCTTT,CASSGGANTEAFF
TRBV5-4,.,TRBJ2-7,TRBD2,TGTGCCAGCAGCTTGACTAGCGGGAGCTACGAGCAGTACTTC,CASSLTSGSYEQYF
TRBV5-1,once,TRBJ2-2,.,TGCGCCAGCAGCTTTCTCTTAGAGGCCTCCACCGGGGAGCTGTTTTTT,CASSFLLEASTGELFF
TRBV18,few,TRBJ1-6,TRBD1,TGTGCCAGCTCACCGGGACAGGCTAAGGGCTATAATTCACCCCTCCACTTT,CASSPGQAKGYNSPLHF
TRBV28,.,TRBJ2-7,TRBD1,TGTGCCAGCAGTTGGGGGGGACAGGGGGCATTGGAGCAGTACTTC,CASSWGGQGALEQYF
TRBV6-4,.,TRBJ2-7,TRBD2,TGTGCCAGCAGTTACACCTACGGGGGGGAGCAGTACTTC,CASSYTYGGEQYF
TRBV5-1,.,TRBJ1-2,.,TGCGCCAGCAGCGTTGAAGGGAGGAACTATGGCTACACCTTC,CASSVEGRNYGYTF
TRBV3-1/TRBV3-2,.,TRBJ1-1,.,TGTGCCAGCAGAAACAGAATCTCCCCTGAAGCTTTCTTT,CASRNRISPEAFF
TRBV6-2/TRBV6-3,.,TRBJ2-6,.,TGTGCCAGCAGTTACTCGGGGCGCAGGGTTGGTGGGGCCAACGTCCTGACTTTC,CASSYSGRRVGGANVLTF
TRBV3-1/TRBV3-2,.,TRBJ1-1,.,TGTGCCAGCAGCCAATCTAGCACTGAAGCTTTCTTT,CASSQSSTEAFF
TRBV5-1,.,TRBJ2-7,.,TGCGCCAGCAGCCAGGAACTCTACGAGCAGTACTTC,CASSQELYEQYF
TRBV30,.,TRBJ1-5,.,TGTGCCTGGAGTGTCGGGGGGTACAATCAGCCCCAGCATTTT,CAWSVGGYNQPQHF
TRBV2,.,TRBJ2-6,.,TGTGCCAGCAGTGCCACTTCCAGGGCCGGGGCCAACGTCCTGACTTTC,CASSATSRAGANVLTF
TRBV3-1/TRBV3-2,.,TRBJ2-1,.,TGTGCCAGCAGCCAAGTTCGGCCTCCCGCGGGGCAGTTCTTC,CASSQVRPPAGQFF
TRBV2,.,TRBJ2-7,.,TGTGCCAGCAGTGGGGCGTCAGCCGGCTACGAGCAGTACTTC,CASSGASAGYEQYF
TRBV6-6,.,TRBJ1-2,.,TGTGCCAGTAACAGGAACTATGGCTACACCTTC,CASNRNYGYTF
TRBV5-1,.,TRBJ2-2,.,TGCGCCAGCAGGGAGCCTACCGGGGAGCTGTTTTTT,CASREPTGELFF
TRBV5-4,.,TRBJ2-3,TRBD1,TGTGCCAGCAGACCCGGACAGGTAGAAGCAGATACGCAGTATTTT,CASRPGQVEADTQYF
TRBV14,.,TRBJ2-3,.,TGTGCCAGCAGCCAAGCCTGGGGCGCAGATACGCAGTATTTT,CASSQAWGADTQYF
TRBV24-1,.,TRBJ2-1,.,TGTGCCACCAATCTCCCGGGAGACCACAATGAGCAGTTCTTC,CATNLPGDHNEQFF
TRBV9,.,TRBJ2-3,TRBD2,TGTGCCAGCAGCGTAGGGATAGCGGGGACAGATACGCAGTATTTT,CASSVGIAGTDTQYF
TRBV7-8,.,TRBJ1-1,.,TGTGCCAGCAGCTTAGCCCCACAGGGAAACACTGAAGCTTTCTTT,CASSLAPQGNTEAFF
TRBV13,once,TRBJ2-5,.,TGTGCCAGCAGCCCGGGGGGCCGTGAGGAGACCCAGTACTTC,CASSPGGREETQYF
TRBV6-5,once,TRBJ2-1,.,TGTGCCAGCACCCAAGGGGGCAATGAGCAGTTCTTC,CASTQGGNEQFF
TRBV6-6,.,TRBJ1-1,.,TGTGCCAGCAGCTTCGTAGCGAACACTGAAGCTTTCTTT,CASSFVANTEAFF
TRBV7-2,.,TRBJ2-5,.,TGTGCCAGCAGTCAGAAGCTGGGGCGAGAGACCCAGTACTTC,CASSQKLGRETQYF
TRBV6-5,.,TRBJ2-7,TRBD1,TGTGCCAGCAGTTCGACAGGGGGAACCCACGAGCAGTACTTC,CASSSTGGTHEQYF
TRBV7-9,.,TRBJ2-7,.,TGTGCCAGCAGCTACCAACCTCAGGGGTACGAGCAGTACTTC,CASSYQPQGYEQYF
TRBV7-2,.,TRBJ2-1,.,TGTGCCAGCAGCTTAGTCGGCGGGCAAAGCTCCTACAATGAGCAGTTCTTC,CASSLVGGQSSYNEQFF
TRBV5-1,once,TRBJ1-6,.,TGCGCCAGCACGGACACTCAAAGCAATTCACCCCTCCACTTT,CASTDTQSNSPLHF
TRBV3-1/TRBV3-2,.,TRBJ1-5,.,TGTGCCAGCAGCCAAGGACAGAATAGCAATCAGCCCCAGCATTTT,CASSQGQNSNQPQHF
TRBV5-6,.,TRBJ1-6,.,TGTGCCAGCAGCCCAGCGAATAATTCACCCCTCCACTTT,CASSPANNSPLHF